The T cell receptor (beta chain) under discussion was sequenced for a study of cytomegalovirus exposure and HLA in healthy donors. Study results and limitations: Reportedly, diagnosis of cytomegalovirus status by the classifier showed high specificity and sensitivity. For TCR beta chains, V- and J-gene trimming was later linked to a missense DCLRE1C variant.

V lost 7 bases to trimming and J lost 7 bases; unmatched junction nucleotides: 10. CDR3 length: 14 amino acids. Germline lookup yields CDR1 SEHNR and CDR2 FQNEAQ (reference sequence). As concerns this clone: As yet, its antigen is unknown.

PCR employed 60 Vbeta and 13 Jbeta primers. Sequencing was performed with immunoSEQ multiplex PCR; in TCRdb, only in-frame clones are kept and a portion is missing. The sample has fewer than 130,000 clones; 60% to 70% are singletons. This sequence joins TRBV7-9 and TRBJ2-5, with 9 positions matching TRBD1. The specimen sequenced was PBMCs. This clonotype originated in a young man in good health and CMV-seropositive. CDR3 sequence reads: CASIAGTGSVTQYF. For the CDR3, the DNA is TGTGCCAGCATCGCCGGGACAGGGAGTGTGACCCAGTACTTC.